The rows below give T cell receptor beta chains drawn from one sample of a study of cytomegalovirus exposure and HLA in healthy donors. Using immunoSEQ multiplex PCR, the repertoire was profiled, and TCRdb retains in-frame clones only, with some absent. The sample data list roughly 43,000 clones. The material sequenced was PBMCs. These receptors originate from a woman in her thirties or forties in good health and CMV-seronegative. CDR3s include the opening cysteine and the closing phenylalanine or tryptophan. A D gene is named only where the DNA matches it firmly.

CDR3 length | D gene | V gene | CDR3 protein
15 | - | TRBV9 | CASSVTGKSGNTIYF
13 | TRBD1 | TRBV29-1 | CSVVRDSNYGYTF
14 | - | TRBV5-1 | CASSPLAMNTEAFF
17 | TRBD2 | TRBV14 | CASSPWTSFFSYNEQFF
14 | - | TRBV6-5 | CASITPRRNYEQYF
14 | - | TRBV6-5 | CASSSLTGNEKLFF
15 | - | TRBV4-1 | CASSQDVGPEDEQYF
12 | - | TRBV29-1 | CSVGQPNQHQHF
17 | - | TRBV7-3 | CASSPKGEVRVNTEAFF
14 | - | TRBV2 | CASSVVGPFGEAFF
14 | TRBD1 | TRBV7-2 | CASSSGGNAGELFF